This T cell receptor beta chain was captured by sequencing in a study of blood T cell repertoires in COVID-19. Whole-study context: Samples taken during acute and convalescent COVID-19 were collected in the United States, Italy and Spain. Sources were T cells, B-cell-depleted T cells, or PBMCs; the material itself was cDNA or gDNA.

Clones were sequenced by immunoSEQ multiplex PCR, and TCRdb holds only the in-frame ones, with some missing. The top ten hold approximately 2.2% of the sample, which has about 270,000 clones, approximately 89% seen once. CDR3 size: 16 residues. V lost 4 bases and J lost 0, with 13 bases in between. CDR1 and CDR2 (germline): SNHLY, FYNNEI. This receptor was identified in a woman in her fifties or sixties with acute or convalescent COVID-19. Material for sequencing was peripheral blood. J is TRBJ1-5 and V is TRBV2, with unresolved D. This CDR3 reads CASSGPRGRSNQPQHF. For the CDR3, the DNA is TGTGCCAGCAGTGGACCCAGAGGGCGTAGCAATCAGCCCCAGCATTTT. The whole variable domain, filled in from reference TRBV2 and TRBJ1-5, reads EPEVTQTPSHQVTQMGQEVILRCVPISNHLYFYWYRQILGQKVEFLVSFYNNEISEKSEIFDDQFSVERPDGSNFTLKIRSTKLEDSAMYFCASSGPRGRSNQPQHFGDGTRLSIL.